Sequencing of this T cell receptor beta chain was carried out in a study of T cell changes during pregnancy in multiple sclerosis. Produced via immunoSEQ multiplex PCR; TCRdb's table is partial and in-frame only. The table records about 64,000 clones, under 95% of them present only once. The CDR3 is made up of 14 amino acids. Germline CDR1 and CDR2: SGHRS and YFSETQ. V was clipped by 5 bases and J by 8 bases, with 17 bases between them. The rearrangement uses TRBV5-1 and TRBJ2-1; possibly TRBD2 for D (7 bases). This TCR was recovered from a female donor with multiple sclerosis, enrolled in a pregnancy study. Sequencing used peripheral blood, obtained in the second trimester of pregnancy. The CDR3 sequence is CASSDRGGPDEQFF. In DNA, the CDR3 is TGCGCCAGCAGTGATAGGGGGGGTCCGGATGAGCAGTTCTTC.